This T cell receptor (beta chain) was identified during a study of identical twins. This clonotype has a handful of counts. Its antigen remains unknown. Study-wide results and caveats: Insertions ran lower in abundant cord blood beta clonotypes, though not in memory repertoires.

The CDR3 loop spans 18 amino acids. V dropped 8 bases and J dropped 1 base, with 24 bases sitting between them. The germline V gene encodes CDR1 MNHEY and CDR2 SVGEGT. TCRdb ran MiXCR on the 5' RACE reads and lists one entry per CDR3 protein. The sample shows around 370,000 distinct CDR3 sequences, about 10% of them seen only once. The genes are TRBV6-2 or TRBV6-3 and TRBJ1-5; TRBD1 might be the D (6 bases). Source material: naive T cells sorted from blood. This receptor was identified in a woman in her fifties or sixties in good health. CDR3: CASSSAQGIGGSNQPQHF. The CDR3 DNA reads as TGTGCCAGCTCTTCCGCACAGGGTATAGGTGGCAGCAATCAGCCCCAGCATTTT.